This entry lists 2 T cell receptor beta chains sequenced from one sample in a study of glioma-infiltrating T cells after dendritic cell vaccination. Clones were read by immunoSEQ multiplex PCR, and TCRdb kept only the in-frame ones, dropping some. The table shows 75,000 to 100,000 clones, with about four fifths occurring only once. The sample consisted of blood, taken before dendritic cell vaccination. These receptors were taken from a human donor with glioblastoma.

The V call is TRBV7-9, the J call TRBJ1-2; maybe TRBD1 (5 bases). CDR1 and CDR2 from the germline V gene are SEHNR and FQNEAQ (reference sequence). The V and J ends lost 3 bases and 4 bases respectively, with 9 bases between them. CDR3 length: 13 residues. Here the CDR3 DNA reads TGTGCCAGCAGCTTCCGGGACTTCTATGGCTACACCTTC. It codes for CASSFRDFYGYTF.

This sequence joins TRBV7-9 and TRBJ1-4; tentative D call: TRBD1 (6 bases). The germline V gene encodes CDR1 SEHNR and CDR2 FQNEAQ (reference sequence). V was trimmed by 7 bases and J by 7 bases, leaving 16 bases between them. The CDR3 is made up of 14 amino acids. CDR3 DNA sequence: TGTGCCAGCAAATCGAGACGACAGGTTGAAAAACTGTTTTTT. Translated, it gives CASKSRRQVEKLFF.